This T cell receptor (beta chain) emerged from a study of blood T cell repertoires in COVID-19. Study details: The samples span acute and convalescent COVID-19 from the United States, Italy and Spain. Sources were T cells, B-cell-depleted T cells, or PBMCs; the material itself was cDNA or gDNA.

Germline lookup yields CDR1 SGHTA and CDR2 FQGNSA. The CDR3 covers 15 residues. J lost 3 bases, V lost 5 bases, and 9 bases had no gene match. How the authors handled the data: Estimation of nucleated cell counts relied on the amplification of reference gene primers. Measured with immunoSEQ multiplex PCR; TCRdb has only the in-frame clones, and not every one. V, J and clone size derive from that table, while D and trimming were established from the DNA sequence. The sample consists of roughly 150,000 clones, 78% of them appearing once. The receptor was isolated from a woman of 80 years or more with acute or convalescent COVID-19. V is TRBV7-2 and J is TRBJ2-7; TRBD2 matches 8 bases. The source material was peripheral blood. The CDR3 sequence: CASSNPGGLGYEQYF. CDR3 nucleotides: TGTGCCAGCAGCAACCCTGGGGGACTAGGCTACGAGCAGTACTTC.